This TCR beta chain was recorded in a study of monozygotic twins with inflammatory bowel disease. CDR1 is SGHRS and CDR2 is YFSETQ in the germline V gene. The CDR3 contains 14 residues. Following a re-call of the 5' RACE reads, TCRdb has one entry per CDR3 protein and lacks DNA. Its table lists more than 300,000 distinct CDR3 sequences. This sequence joins TRBV5-1 and TRBJ2-7; TCRdb's D gene call, TRBD1, goes unchecked for lack of DNA. Source material: blood. The sequence was collected from a human donor with ulcerative colitis or Crohn's disease, or a healthy co-twin of an affected twin (not recorded which). CDR3: CASSPNRQGAEQYF.